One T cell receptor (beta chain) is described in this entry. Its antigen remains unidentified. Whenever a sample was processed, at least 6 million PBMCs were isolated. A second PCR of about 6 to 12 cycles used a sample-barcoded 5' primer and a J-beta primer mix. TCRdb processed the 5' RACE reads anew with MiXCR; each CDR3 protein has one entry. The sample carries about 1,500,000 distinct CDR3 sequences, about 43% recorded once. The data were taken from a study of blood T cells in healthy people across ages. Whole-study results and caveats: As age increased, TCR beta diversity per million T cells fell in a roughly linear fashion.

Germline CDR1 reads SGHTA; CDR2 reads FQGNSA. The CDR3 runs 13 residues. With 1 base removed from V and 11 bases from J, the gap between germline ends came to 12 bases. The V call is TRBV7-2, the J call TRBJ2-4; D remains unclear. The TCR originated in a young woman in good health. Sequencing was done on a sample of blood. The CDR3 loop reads CASSLEVGNVQYF. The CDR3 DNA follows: TGTGCCAGCAGCTTAGAAGTGGGGAACGTTCAGTACTTC.